This T cell receptor (beta chain) was sequenced during a study of shared clonotypes between healthy human individuals. This CDR3 contains 13 residues. Germline CDR1 reads MNHEY; CDR2 reads SVGAGI. V was cut by 6 bases and J by 2 bases, with 11 bases left in between. The donors were adults (healthy and HIV-negative) with no recent acute infections or vaccinations. Researchers drew on about 90 million PBMCs for genomic DNA from unsorted samples. Unsorted PBMC replicate PCRs used 250 to 300 ng DNA, roughly 30,000 T cell genomes. In the source study's methods: Junction-only sequences without quality scores came from ImmunoSEQ, so filtering differed. Using immunoSEQ multiplex PCR, the repertoire was profiled, and TCRdb retains in-frame clones only, with some absent. The D gene and trimming were derived from the DNA, and the V and J assignments and clone size from that table. The data show about 490,000 clones, around 79% seen once.

The chain carries TRBV6-5 and TRBJ2-7; D may be TRBD2 (5 bases). The specimen sequenced was PBMCs. The sequence derives from a woman aged 40 to 49 in good health. Some clones in this sample may be carry-over from other donors' samples. The CDR3 loop reads CASSGGSPYEQYF. The DNA of the CDR3 is TGTGCCAGCAGCGGAGGTTCCCCCTACGAGCAGTACTTC.